The sequence of this T cell receptor beta chain was determined in a study of identical twins. V shed 3 bases and J 6 bases; nucleotides not matched to a gene: 4. The CDR3 has 15 amino acids. CDR1 and CDR2 (germline): LNHNV, YYDKDF (reference sequence). TCRdb redid the calling of the 5' RACE reads with MiXCR, one entry per CDR3 protein. The sample lists hundreds of thousands of distinct CDR3 sequences, around 20% seen once, with around 4.5% in the top ten. Findings and limits, study-wide: For out-of-frame beta sequences, excess twin sharing was weaker.

The table lists this clonotype with a few counts. What it binds is not known. The data were also submitted as part of a second study, on T cells expressing NK-cell markers. According to that study: Several donors likewise had their CD3+CD56-NKG2C+ fraction led by these clonotypes.

Sequenced material: PBMCs. This clonotype was obtained from a woman under 30 in good health. This sequence joins TRBV15 and TRBJ2-1; TRBD2 matches at 11 bases. CDR3 in amino acids: CATSSTSGSVNEQFF. The CDR3, as DNA: TGTGCCACCAGCAGCACTAGCGGGAGTGTCAATGAGCAGTTCTTC.